This TCR beta chain was captured in a study of lymphopenia after photon versus proton radiotherapy. Overall study findings and caveats: After the lymphocyte nadir, photon-treated repertoires showed oligoclonal expansion, especially of CD8+ Temra cells. Only patients who died were analyzed for survival; proton advantage is unproven.

The assay was immunoSEQ multiplex PCR, and TCRdb's table has in-frame clones only and misses some. The sample carries around 63,000 clones, approximately 86% recorded once. On this clone: Its specificity is unknown.

The material was peripheral blood, obtained from a patient treated with photon-based radiotherapy. The receptor comes from a middle-aged man with gastric cancer.

The DNA of the CDR3 is TGTGCCTGGAGTGCCACAGGGTTTAATGGCTACACCTTC. Amino acid sequence: CAWSATGFNGYTF. The rearrangement uses TRBV30 and TRBJ1-2; a possible D gene is TRBD1 (6 bases). Germline V lookup: CDR1 GTSNPN, CDR2 SVGIG (reference sequence). The CDR3 has 13 residues. V shed 1 base and J shed 6 bases, with 12 bases lying between them.